What follows are 30 T cell receptor beta chains derived from one specimen sequenced in a study of cytomegalovirus exposure and HLA in healthy donors. Researchers ran the PCR with 60 Vbeta and 13 Jbeta primers. TCRdb keeps only in-frame clones here, not all; method: immunoSEQ multiplex PCR. The sample shows 110,000 to 150,000 clones, 70% to 85% of them seen only once. The sequenced sample was PBMCs. The receptors shown here come from a woman aged 55 to 70 in good health and CMV-seropositive.

This clone was recorded only once. The V gene is TRBV19, the J gene TRBJ2-7; TRBD1 is a possible D gene (6 bases). CDR3 length: 16 amino acids. V lost 4 bases, J lost 4 bases, and 20 bases lay in between. CDR1 and CDR2 from the germline V gene are LNHDA and SQIVND (reference sequence). The CDR3 loop reads CASSKMAIMDSYEQYF. In DNA, the CDR3 is TGTGCCAGTAGTAAAATGGCTATAATGGACAGTTACGAGCAGTACTTC.

The count of this clone is one. The rearrangement uses TRBV27 and TRBJ1-5; 7 nucleotides line up with TRBD1. Germline V gene lookup returns CDR1 MNHEY and CDR2 SMNVEV (reference sequence). The CDR3 covers 15 residues. V shed 2 bases, J shed 4 bases, and the junction held 5 bases outside the gene matches. The CDR3 DNA reads TGTGCCAGCAGTTTAGAGGACAGGCGAAATCAGCCCCAGCATTTT. It is translated as CASSLEDRRNQPQHF.

This clone was recorded a few times. This chain joins TRBV18 and TRBJ2-5; 9 bases line up with TRBD1. Trimming at V came to 2 bases and at J to 3 bases, leaving 7 bases not matched to a gene. Germline V gene sequence: CDR1 KGHSH, CDR2 LQKENI. This CDR3 has 16 amino acids. The CDR3 loop reads CASSPTPGQGKETQYF. The DNA for the CDR3 is TGTGCCAGCTCACCAACTCCGGGACAGGGTAAAGAGACCCAGTACTTC. Filled out from reference TRBV18 and TRBJ2-5, the complete variable domain reads NAGVMQNPRHLVRRRGQEARLRCSPMKGHSHVYWYRQLPEEGLKFMVYLQKENIIDESGMPKERFSAEFPKEGPSILRIQQVVRGDSAAYFCASSPTPGQGKETQYFGPGTRLLVL.

The chain uses TRBV7-2 and TRBJ2-5, with a possible D match to TRBD1 (5 bases). This CDR3 has 11 residues. Germline lookup yields CDR1 SGHTA and CDR2 FQGNSA. The V end was cut by 6 bases, the J end by 7 bases, with 9 bases between. The CDR3 nucleotides are TGTGCCAGCAGGGTAACAGGGACCCAGTACTTC. Encoded protein: CASRVTGTQYF.

The V and J genes are TRBV5-6 and TRBJ2-5; 8 bases are a match to TRBD2. The DNA end is a closer match to TRBJ2-7, so the J assignment may be wrong. There are 15 residues in the CDR3. Germline loops: CDR1 SGHDT, CDR2 YYEEEE. The CDR3 sequence: CASSLTSGGSYEQYF. DNA of the CDR3: TGTGCCAGCAGCTTGACTTCGGGGGGGTCCTACGAGCAGTACTTC.

J is TRBJ2-7 and V is TRBV19; D is ambiguous. Germline values: CDR1 LNHDA, CDR2 SQIVND (reference sequence). Trimming pared 4 bases from V and 2 bases from J, leaving 12 bases between. CDR3 length: 14 amino acids. The CDR3 loop is CASSTSYGAYEQYF. The CDR3 bases are TGTGCCAGTAGTACCTCTTACGGAGCCTACGAGCAGTACTTC. Using reference TRBV19 and TRBJ2-7 for the parts outside the CDR3, the full variable domain is DGGITQSPKYLFRKEGQNVTLSCEQNLNHDAMYWYRQDPGQGLRLIYYSQIVNDFQKGDIAEGYSVSREKKESFPLTVTSAQKNPTAFYLCASSTSYGAYEQYFGPGTRLTVT.

CDR3 amino acids: CASSVGLAGAGQYF. The CDR3 nucleotides read TGTGCCAGCAGTGTGGGACTAGCGGGAGCGGGGCAGTACTTC. The rearrangement uses TRBV27 and TRBJ2-7; TRBD2 aligns across 14 bases. Losses at the gene ends were 5 bases for V and 9 bases for J; bases not matched to a gene: 6. In germline, CDR1 is MNHEY, CDR2 SMNVEV (reference sequence). The CDR3 totals 14 residues.

The J gene is TRBJ1-2, the V gene TRBV6-5, with D possibly TRBD1 on 6 matching bases. CDR1 is MNHEY, CDR2 SVGAGI, per germline. V lost 7 bases to trimming and J lost 6 bases, with 15 bases between them. The CDR3 sequence is 13 residues long. The CDR3 coding sequence is TGTGCCAGCAAACCCGGGACAACAGATGGCTACACCTTC. This encodes CASKPGTTDGYTF.

The CDR3 region is CASSKFRGYEQFF. The CDR3 DNA sequence: TGTGCCAGCAGCAAATTCAGGGGCTATGAGCAGTTCTTC. V gene TRBV21-1 combines with J gene TRBJ2-1; the table assigns TRBD1, which was not confirmed against the DNA. TRBV21-1 is noted as a pseudogene. This CDR3 comprises 13 residues.

Only one count was recorded for this clone. The genes are TRBV7-2 and TRBJ2-7; perhaps TRBD1 as D (5 bases). The CDR3 sequence is 15 residues long. Germline V gene sequence: CDR1 SGHTA, CDR2 FQGNSA. V was pared by 1 base and J by 7 bases, with 17 bases between. Here the CDR3 reads CASSLVWGQKGEQYF. Here the CDR3 DNA reads TGTGCCAGCAGCTTAGTCTGGGGTCAAAAGGGGGAGCAGTACTTC.

The J gene is TRBJ2-2, the V gene TRBV7-8; TRBD2 might be the D (6 bases). The CDR3 loop spans 16 amino acids. CDR1 is SGHVS and CDR2 is FQNEAQ in the germline V gene. V dropped 2 bases and J dropped 6 bases, with 16 bases sitting between them. The CDR3 DNA reads as TGTGCCAGCAGCTTACTATCCGGGGGTGGGTCCGGGGAGCTGTTTTTT. Amino acid sequence: CASSLLSGGGSGELFF. Based on the CDR3 plus reference TRBV7-8 and TRBJ2-2, the full variable domain is GAGVSQSPRYKVAKRGQDVALRCDPISGHVSLFWYQQALGQGPEFLTYFQNEAQLDKSGLPSDRFFAERPEGSVSTLKIQRTQQEDSAVYLCASSLLSGGGSGELFFGEGSRLTVL.

V gene TRBV5-1 combines with J gene TRBJ2-5, with 9 bases identical to TRBD2. CDR3 size: 17 residues. The J segment lost 0 bases and the V segment lost 6 bases, leaving 12 bases of the junction unmatched. Germline V gives CDR1 SGHRS, CDR2 YFSETQ. The CDR3 nucleotides read TGCGCCAGCACCTTAGGACTAGCGAAAAATAACCAAGAGACCCAGTACTTC. Protein sequence: CASTLGLAKNNQETQYF.

This clone was counted only a few times. The gene calls are TRBV29-1 and TRBJ1-4; no definite D call. CDR3 length equals 13 residues. The V gene's germline CDR1 is SQVTM and CDR2 ANQGSEA. Trimming took 2 bases from V and 1 from J, leaving 5 bases between them. The chain's CDR3 is CSVETVTNEKLFF. The CDR3 coding sequence is TGCAGCGTTGAAACGGTAACTAATGAAAAACTGTTTTTT.

This chain connects TRBV19 to TRBJ2-3, with 7 bases that match TRBD1. V was pared by 6 bases and J by 0 bases, with 21 bases of the junction left unmatched. Germline CDR1 reads LNHDA; CDR2 reads SQIVND (reference sequence). The CDR3 covers 20 residues. The CDR3 nucleotides are TGTGCCAGTAGGCCAAAGACAGGGTTAGGAACAACAACTAGCACAGATACGCAGTATTTT. The encoded protein is CASRPKTGLGTTTSTDTQYF.

This sequence joins TRBV29-1 and TRBJ1-1, with D possibly TRBD1 on 6 matching bases. V was cut by 3 bases and J by 5 bases, with 7 bases left in between. This CDR3 contains 11 residues. Germline V gives CDR1 SQVTM, CDR2 ANQGSEA. The CDR3, as DNA: TGCAGCGTTGACAGGGGAACTGAAGCTTTCTTT. It is translated as CSVDRGTEAFF. The complete variable domain, with remaining parts taken from reference TRBV29-1 and TRBJ1-1, reads SAVISQKPSRDICQRGTSLTIQCQVDSQVTMMFWYRQQPGQSLTLIATANQGSEATYESGFVIDKFPISRPNLTFSTLTVSNMSPEDSSIYLCSVDRGTEAFFGQGTRLTVV.

The gene calls are TRBV7-9 and TRBJ1-2; unclear D gene. There are 13 residues in the CDR3. The germline gives CDR1 SEHNR, CDR2 FQNEAQ (reference sequence). Trimming left V 4 bases short and J 4 bases short, with 10 bases between. The CDR3 protein is CASSSQTLYGYTF. DNA of the CDR3: TGTGCCAGCAGCTCACAGACGCTCTATGGCTACACCTTC.

The chain carries TRBV6-6 and TRBJ2-2; TRBD1 might be the D (5 bases). Germline CDR1 and CDR2: MNHNY and SVGAGI (reference sequence). Trimming took off 7 bases at V and 6 bases at J, with 9 bases between the two ends. This CDR3 spans 12 amino acids. The CDR3 is CASTQGSGELFF. DNA of the CDR3: TGTGCCAGCACCCAGGGTTCCGGGGAGCTGTTTTTT.

This chain connects TRBV7-9 to TRBJ2-7, with 11 bases identical to TRBD1. J was trimmed by 6 bases and V by 3 bases; bases with no gene match: 10. The CDR3 sequence is 16 residues long. Germline CDR1 and CDR2: SEHNR and FQNEAQ (reference sequence). DNA of the CDR3: TGTGCCAGCAGCTTCGACCCGGGACAGGGGGGCGGCGAGCAGTACTTC. Amino acid sequence: CASSFDPGQGGGEQYF.

V is TRBV4-3 and J is TRBJ1-4; 7 bases map to TRBD1. The ends lost 1 base at V and 0 bases at J; junction bases unmatched: 8. The CDR3 loop spans 18 amino acids. Germline loops: CDR1 LGHNA, CDR2 YSLEER. The CDR3 DNA is TGCGCCAGCAGCCAAGCTTGGTCAGGGGGAGCAACTAATGAAAAACTGTTTTTT. Translating it yields CASSQAWSGGATNEKLFF.

The V gene is TRBV19, the J gene TRBJ2-3, with D possibly matching TRBD1 (5 bases). This CDR3 is built from 14 residues. Germline values: CDR1 LNHDA, CDR2 SQIVND (reference sequence). V lost 6 bases and J lost 2, with 12 bases in between. In DNA form, the CDR3 reads TGTGCCAGTAGGACAGAAATAATCACAGATACGCAGTATTTT. Protein: CASRTEIITDTQYF.

The chain joins TRBV6-1 to TRBJ2-7; D is uncertain. Germline V gene data show CDR1 as MNHNS and CDR2 as SASEGT. The CDR3 runs 10 residues. V lost 6 bases, J lost 10 bases, and 10 bases lay in between. In DNA, the CDR3 is TGTGCCAGCAGCGCCATGAGACAGTACTTC. The encoded protein is CASSAMRQYF.

This clone turned up a few times. The chain employs TRBV7-8 and TRBJ2-3, with a weak D call TRBD2 (7 bases). Deletions cut 5 bases from V and 9 bases from J, with 18 bases between. Germline V gives CDR1 SGHVS, CDR2 FQNEAQ. The length of the CDR3 is 14 residues. CDR3 loop: CASSADRLGGTQYF. DNA for the CDR3: TGTGCCAGCAGCGCTGACAGGCTCGGGGGGACGCAGTATTTT.

V usage is TRBV7-2 and J usage is TRBJ2-2; possibly TRBD2 for D (5 bases). The CDR3 is 13 residues long. The V gene lost 5 bases and the J gene lost 7 bases, with 11 bases spanning the gap. Germline-derived CDR1 and CDR2 are SGHTA and FQGNSA. The CDR3 loop reads CASSEDRGGELFF. In DNA form, the CDR3 reads TGTGCCAGCAGCGAAGACCGGGGCGGGGAGCTGTTTTTT.

The count of this clone is one. The rearrangement links TRBV4-2 to TRBJ2-7; 8 nucleotides align to TRBD2. Germline trimming cut 1 base from V and 3 bases from J; bases unmatched to any gene: 8. CDR3 length equals 16 residues. The germline V gene encodes CDR1 LGHNA and CDR2 YNFKEQ. CDR3 protein: CASSQVLDGGDYEQYF. CDR3 DNA sequence: TGTGCCAGCAGCCAAGTCCTGGACGGGGGGGACTACGAGCAGTACTTC.

This chain uses TRBV19 with TRBJ1-2, with 7 positions matching TRBD1. The germline CDR1 and CDR2 sequences are LNHDA and SQIVND (reference sequence). This CDR3 contains 14 residues. V dropped 8 bases and J dropped 5; count of bases not matched to a gene: 11. CDR3 sequence: CASSAQGTAYGYTF. DNA for the CDR3: TGTGCCAGTTCCGCCCAAGGGACAGCTTATGGCTACACCTTC.

This clone has only a few counts. The chain links TRBV7-9 to TRBJ2-3, with TRBD1 matching 7 bases. Germline V gene lookup returns CDR1 SEHNR and CDR2 FQNEAQ (reference sequence). The CDR3 spans 15 residues. V lost 4 bases to trimming and J lost 3 bases; unmatched junction nucleotides: 7. CDR3 coding DNA: TGTGCCAGCAGCTCCAGGGGGACCCTTACAGATACGCAGTATTTT. Its protein is CASSSRGTLTDTQYF.

The chain has TRBV6-1 and TRBJ2-5, with 10 bases identical to TRBD2. Germline V lookup: CDR1 MNHNS, CDR2 SASEGT. This CDR3 spans 14 amino acids. The ends lost 6 bases at V and 4 bases at J; junction bases unmatched: 5. The DNA for the CDR3 is TGTGCCAGCAGCAGACTAGCGGGTATAGAGACCCAGTACTTC. Translated: CASSRLAGIETQYF.

The CDR3 spells CASSLDRGNTGELFF. The CDR3 DNA is TGTGCCAGCAGCTTAGACAGGGGGAACACCGGGGAGCTGTTTTTT. The V and J genes are TRBV7-3 and TRBJ2-2; TRBD1 aligns across 8 bases. There are 15 residues in the CDR3. CDR1 SGHTA and CDR2 FQGTGA come from the germline V gene. V dropped 2 bases and J dropped 1; count of bases not matched to a gene: 0.

V is TRBV28 and J is TRBJ1-5; 10 bases are a match to TRBD1. Germline CDR1 reads MDHEN; CDR2 reads SYDVKM. CDR3 length: 17 residues. Trimming cost V 3 bases and J 0 bases; bases outside gene matches: 5. This chain's CDR3 is CASSFGQGVYSNQPQHF. In nucleotides, the CDR3 is TGTGCCAGCAGTTTCGGACAGGGGGTCTATAGCAATCAGCCCCAGCATTTT.

J is TRBJ2-2 and V is TRBV27; D might be TRBD2 (6 bases). Germline-derived CDR1 and CDR2 are MNHEY and SMNVEV (reference sequence). The CDR3 runs 14 residues. Deletions cut 6 bases from V and 4 bases from J, with 12 bases between. The CDR3 here is CASSLTGLTGELFF. DNA of the CDR3: TGTGCCAGCAGCCTGACGGGACTCACCGGGGAGCTGTTTTTT.